One and the same sample provided the 25 T cell receptor beta chains below, sequenced in a study of OX40 agonist ivuxolimab in advanced cancers. Generated by immunoSEQ multiplex PCR, the TCRdb table keeps only in-frame clones and is missing some. In the table there are 60,000 to 100,000 clones, 84% of which are singletons. The sequences come from CD4+ or CD8+ T cells sorted from blood, collected in a trial of the OX40 agonist ivuxolimab. The receptors come from an adult with an advanced solid tumor such as melanoma, head and neck, liver or kidney cancer.

This clone was seen a few times. This chain links TRBV6-5 with TRBJ2-6; D ambiguous. CDR1 is MNHEY, CDR2 SVGAGI, per germline. The CDR3 spans 15 residues. The V and J ends lost 0 bases and 2 bases respectively, with 5 bases between them. The CDR3 reads CASSYSRTGANVLTF. The CDR3 DNA reads TGTGCCAGCAGTTACTCTAGGACTGGGGCCAACGTCCTGACTTTC.

This chain joins TRBV9 and TRBJ2-7; possibly TRBD2 for D (5 bases). Germline V gene sequence: CDR1 SGDLS, CDR2 YYNGEE. The length of the CDR3 is 16 residues. Trimming removed 3 bases from V and 0 bases from J, with 16 bases in between. The CDR3 loop reads CASSASLEASSYEQYF. As DNA, the CDR3 is TGTGCCAGCAGCGCCTCGCTGGAGGCGAGCTCCTACGAGCAGTACTTC.

This chain links TRBV11-1 with TRBJ2-1; D may be TRBD2 (5 bases). Germline V gene sequence: CDR1 SGHAT, CDR2 FQDESV (reference sequence). The CDR3 is 14 amino acids. V was trimmed by 2 bases and J by 5 bases, leaving 10 bases between them. For the CDR3, the DNA is TGTGCCAGCAGCTTACGGGGTGCCGACAATGAGCAGTTCTTC. Its protein is CASSLRGADNEQFF.

The chain uses TRBV7-8 and TRBJ2-7; unclear D gene. V lost 4 bases and J lost 2, with 15 bases in between. This CDR3 spans 15 amino acids. CDR1 is SGHVS and CDR2 is FQNEAQ in the germline V gene. The chain's CDR3 is CASSSINSVTYEQYF. In DNA form, the CDR3 reads TGTGCCAGCAGCTCCATAAACAGCGTCACCTACGAGCAGTACTTC. Based on the CDR3 plus reference TRBV7-8 and TRBJ2-7, the full variable domain is GAGVSQSPRYKVAKRGQDVALRCDPISGHVSLFWYQQALGQGPEFLTYFQNEAQLDKSGLPSDRFFAERPEGSVSTLKIQRTQQEDSAVYLCASSSINSVTYEQYFGPGTRLTVT.

V and J are TRBV18 and TRBJ1-1; D gene ambiguous. CDR3 length: 14 amino acids. Germline CDR1 is KGHSH and CDR2 is LQKENI. V lost 8 bases and J lost 1, with 14 bases in between. The CDR3 region is CASRPGLGNTEAFF. The CDR3 region has the DNA TGTGCCAGCCGCCCCGGGTTGGGGAACACTGAAGCTTTCTTT.

V gene TRBV19 combines with J gene TRBJ2-3; TRBD2 aligns across 10 bases. The CDR3 length is 17 residues. From germline, CDR1 is LNHDA and CDR2 SQIVND (reference sequence). V trimming: 5 bases; J trimming: 8 bases; junction bases outside the gene matches: 16. The CDR3 here is CASSQLLAGWLLGTQYF. The DNA for the CDR3 is TGTGCCAGTAGTCAACTACTAGCGGGATGGCTTTTGGGTACGCAGTATTTT.

The gene calls are TRBV7-6 and TRBJ2-5; TRBD2 is a possible D gene (6 bases). CDR1 SGHVS and CDR2 FNYEAQ come from the germline V gene. V lost 4 bases, J lost 2 bases, and 23 bases lay in between. The CDR3 covers 18 residues. CDR3 in DNA: TGTGCCAGCAGCTACCCACGCAGGGAGGATCGCTTTCAAGAGACCCAGTACTTC. As protein: CASSYPRREDRFQETQYF. Full variable domain (rest looked up from reference TRBV7-6 and TRBJ2-5): GAGVSQSPRYKVTKRGQDVALRCDPISGHVSLYWYRQALGQGPEFLTYFNYEAQQDKSGLPNDRFSAERPEGSISTLTIQRTEQRDSAMYRCASSYPRREDRFQETQYFGPGTRLLVL.

The J gene is TRBJ2-1, the V gene TRBV5-5, with 7 bases aligning to TRBD2. CDR3 length: 15 amino acids. V lost 2 bases, J lost 6 bases, and 8 bases stayed unmatched. The germline CDR1 and CDR2 sequences are SGHKS and YYEKEE (reference sequence). As DNA, the CDR3 is TGTGCCAGCAGCTTTCGGGAGGCCGCGGTCAATGAGCAGTTCTTC. Translating gives CASSFREAAVNEQFF.

CDR3 loop: CASSDGGRPLREQYF. The DNA of the CDR3 is TGTGCCAGCAGTGACGGAGGCAGACCTTTGCGTGAGCAGTACTTC. This rearrangement joins TRBV6-4 to TRBJ2-7; D is perhaps TRBD2 (5 bases). CDR3 length: 15 residues. The V end lost 2 bases, the J end lost 7 bases, and 18 bases lay between the germline ends. Germline V gives CDR1 MRHNA, CDR2 SNTAGT.

This clone was recorded once. V is TRBV7-9 and J is TRBJ1-1; the match to TRBD1 covers 7 bases. J lost 1 base, V lost 5 bases, and 13 bases had no gene match. The CDR3 runs to 17 residues. CDR1 SEHNR and CDR2 FQNEAQ come from the germline V gene (reference sequence). Here the CDR3 reads CASSQNGQAVGNTEAFF. The CDR3 DNA reads as TGTGCCAGCAGCCAGAACGGACAGGCCGTCGGGAACACTGAAGCTTTCTTT.

V gene TRBV5-1 combines with J gene TRBJ2-7; D unclear. Per the germline V gene, CDR1 is SGHRS and CDR2 is YFSETQ. The CDR3 spans 14 residues. Trimming stripped 1 base from V and 1 base from J, with 9 bases between. The CDR3 protein is CASSLSSTSYEQYF. The DNA for the CDR3 is TGCGCCAGCAGCTTGTCGTCCACTTCCTACGAGCAGTACTTC.

The chain uses TRBV6-4 and TRBJ1-2, with D possibly being TRBD1 (5 bases). Germline V gene sequence: CDR1 MRHNA, CDR2 SNTAGT. The CDR3 covers 14 residues. The V end was cut by 0 bases, the J end by 8 bases, with 13 bases between. The CDR3 nucleotides are TGTGCCAGCAGTGACTCTGCCGGGACTCAGGGCTACACCTTC. This gives the protein CASSDSAGTQGYTF.

This clone was detected only a few times. Distinct nucleotide sequences in the sample also encode this CDR3. This chain links TRBV27 with TRBJ1-2, with unresolved D. The germline V gene encodes CDR1 MNHEY and CDR2 SMNVEV (reference sequence). The CDR3 consists of 13 residues. The V gene lost 0 bases and the J gene lost 4 bases, with 6 bases spanning the gap. The CDR3 nucleotides are TGTGCCAGCAGTTTATCAGGTCTCTATGGCTACACCTTC. Translating gives CASSLSGLYGYTF.

J is TRBJ2-2 and V is TRBV11-2, with D possibly being TRBD1 or TRBD2 (6 bases each). This CDR3 comprises 15 residues. Germline lookup yields CDR1 SGHAT and CDR2 FQNNGV. Trimming cost V 1 base and J 4 bases, with 10 bases left between them. The CDR3, as DNA: TGTGCCAGCAGCTTAGCCAGGGGAGGCACCGGGGAGCTGTTTTTT. Translation: CASSLARGGTGELFF.

This clone was detected only a few times. The chain is built from TRBV5-1 and TRBJ2-5, with D possibly matching TRBD1 (5 bases). Trimming pared 0 bases from V and 7 bases from J, leaving 7 bases between. Germline loops: CDR1 SGHRS, CDR2 YFSETQ. The CDR3 spans 12 residues. CDR3 coding DNA: TGCGCCAGCAGCTTGGACCAGGGGACCCAGTACTTC. Residues: CASSLDQGTQYF.

J is TRBJ1-2 and V is TRBV6-6, with 7 positions matching TRBD1. The CDR3 extends over 15 amino acids. CDR1 MNHNY and CDR2 SVGAGI come from the germline V gene (reference sequence). Losses at the gene ends were 0 bases for V and 7 bases for J; bases not matched to a gene: 8. The DNA of the CDR3 is TGTGCCAGCAGTTACTCGATACAGGGGAGGGGTGGCTACACCTTC. Its translation: CASSYSIQGRGGYTF.

V is TRBV28 and J is TRBJ2-7; D unclear. Germline loops: CDR1 MDHEN, CDR2 SYDVKM. This CDR3 region has 11 residues. Between the trimmed V and J ends, which lost 6 bases and 8 bases, there was a span of 11 bases. The chain's CDR3 is CASSSGSKQYF. CDR3 in DNA: TGTGCCAGCAGCTCCGGGTCTAAGCAGTACTTC.

The chain combines TRBV7-9 with TRBJ2-3; TRBD2 aligns across 11 bases. Germline values: CDR1 SEHNR, CDR2 FQNEAQ (reference sequence). V dropped 5 bases and J dropped 0; count of bases not matched to a gene: 13. The CDR3 is made up of 19 amino acids. The CDR3 protein is CASSPLPGLAGPSTDTQYF. CDR3 coding DNA: TGTGCCAGCAGCCCCCTACCCGGACTAGCGGGCCCTAGCACAGATACGCAGTATTTT.

The J gene is TRBJ2-1, the V gene TRBV11-2, with D unresolved. Trimming shortened V by 1 base and J by 7 bases, and 5 bases separated the two germline ends. The CDR3 spans 12 residues. The germline gives CDR1 SGHAT, CDR2 FQNNGV. CDR3 protein: CASSLARNEQFF. The CDR3 DNA reads TGTGCCAGCAGCTTAGCCCGTAATGAGCAGTTCTTC.

The chain is built from TRBV11-1 and TRBJ2-7, with a tentative D call TRBD1 (5 bases). This CDR3 is 15 amino acids long. Germline values: CDR1 SGHAT, CDR2 FQDESV (reference sequence). Trimming pared 1 base from V and 2 bases from J, leaving 12 bases between. The CDR3 nucleotides are TGTGCCAGCAGCTTAGTGTCAGGGTTGGCCTACGAGCAGTACTTC. It is translated as CASSLVSGLAYEQYF. Variable domain in full (rest from reference TRBV11-1 and TRBJ2-7): EAEVAQSPRYKITEKSQAVAFWCDPISGHATLYWYRQILGQGPELLVQFQDESVVDDSQLPKDRFSAERLKGVDSTLKIQPAELGDSAMYLCASSLVSGLAYEQYFGPGTRLTVT.

The chain combines TRBV5-6 with TRBJ1-5, with 7 bases lining up with TRBD1. The germline gives CDR1 SGHDT, CDR2 YYEEEE. J lost 9 bases, V lost 1 base, and 10 bases had no gene match. CDR3 length: 15 amino acids. The CDR3 is CASSLSGTAAPPQHF. The CDR3 DNA reads as TGTGCCAGCAGCTTGTCCGGGACAGCTGCCCCGCCCCAGCATTTT.

The chain combines TRBV18 with TRBJ1-5; unclear D gene. This CDR3 region has 14 residues. Trimming stripped 6 bases from V and 2 bases from J, with 11 bases between. The germline gives CDR1 KGHSH, CDR2 LQKENI. The DNA of the CDR3 is TGTGCCAGCTCGGAAGCCTTTGGCAATCAGCCCCAGCATTTT. Its protein is CASSEAFGNQPQHF.

The rearrangement uses TRBV6-5 and TRBJ2-7; TRBD2 might be the D (6 bases). The V gene lost 0 bases and the J gene lost 2 bases, with 11 bases spanning the gap. The CDR3 spans 15 residues. Germline CDR1 is MNHEY and CDR2 is SVGAGI. DNA of the CDR3: TGTGCCAGCAGTTACTCGGCTAGCGCCGCCTACGAGCAGTACTTC. This sequence encodes CASSYSASAAYEQYF.

This chain links TRBV2 with TRBJ2-7, with 9 bases identical to TRBD1. The junction had 2 bases not matched to a gene; V was cut back by 1 base and J by 7 bases. Germline CDR1 is SNHLY and CDR2 is FYNNEI. The CDR3 totals 13 residues. The CDR3 DNA reads TGTGCCAGCAGTGAAGACAGGGGGCAGGAGCAGTACTTC. It encodes CASSEDRGQEQYF.

The chain combines TRBV30 with TRBJ1-1; no clear D. There are 11 residues in the CDR3. Germline V CDR1 and CDR2: GTSNPN, SVGIG (reference sequence). V lost 0 bases to trimming and J lost 4 bases, with 3 bases between them. The CDR3 region is CAWSVSTEAFF. Written as DNA, the CDR3 is TGTGCCTGGAGTGTTAGCACTGAAGCTTTCTTT.